This TCR beta chain was profiled in a study of regulatory T cells in long-lasting Graves disease. Study observations and caveats: Sample size, which was small, may have reduced accuracy.

The germline V and J ends were trimmed by 4 bases and 4 bases, with 15 bases remaining between them. Germline V gene sequence: CDR1 SQVTM, CDR2 ANQGSEA. CDR3 length equals 14 residues. Noted time point: newly diagnosed GD, antithyroid drugs for less than 3 months. The TCR library was prepared using RNA isolated from PBMCs. In regard to this clonotype: Antigen unknown.

Arm-PCR of CDR3 regions and iRepertoire HTBI primers were used to build TCR beta libraries. TCRdb ran MiXCR on the multiplex PCR reads and lists one entry per CDR3 protein. The sample has roughly 530,000 distinct CDR3 sequences, 15% to 20% seen once; the top ten hold 25%. The same data also went into a second study, on T cells in Graves' hyperthyroidism and ophthalmopathy. Turning to that study: Diagnoses were made from clinical symptoms, serum measures (thyroxine and TRAb), thyroid ultrasound and orbital computed tomography.

This sample comprised peripheral blood mononuclear cells (PBMCs), obtained at new diagnosis, from a patient treated with antithyroid drugs. The TCR was taken from a middle-aged woman with Graves disease. V and J are TRBV29-1 and TRBJ2-3, with TRBD1 as a possible D gene (5 bases). CDR3 bases: TGCAGCGTTGGGGTCAGGGTCTTTCCAGATACGCAGTATTTT. Protein sequence: CSVGVRVFPDTQYF.